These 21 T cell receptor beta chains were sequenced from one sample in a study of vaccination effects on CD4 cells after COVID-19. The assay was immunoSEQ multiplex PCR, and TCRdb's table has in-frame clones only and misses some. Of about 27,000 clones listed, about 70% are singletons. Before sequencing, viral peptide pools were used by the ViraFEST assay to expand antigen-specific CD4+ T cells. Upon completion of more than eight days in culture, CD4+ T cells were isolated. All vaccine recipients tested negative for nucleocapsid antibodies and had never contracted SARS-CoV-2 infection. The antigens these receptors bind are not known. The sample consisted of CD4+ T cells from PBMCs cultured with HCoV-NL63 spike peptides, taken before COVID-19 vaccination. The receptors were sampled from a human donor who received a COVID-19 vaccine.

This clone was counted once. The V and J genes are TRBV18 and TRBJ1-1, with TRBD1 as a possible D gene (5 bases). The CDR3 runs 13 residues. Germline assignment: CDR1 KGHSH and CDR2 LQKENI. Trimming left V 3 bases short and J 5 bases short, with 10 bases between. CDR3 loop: CASSPAGRTEAFF. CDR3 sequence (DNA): TGTGCCAGCTCACCGGCAGGGAGGACTGAAGCTTTCTTT.

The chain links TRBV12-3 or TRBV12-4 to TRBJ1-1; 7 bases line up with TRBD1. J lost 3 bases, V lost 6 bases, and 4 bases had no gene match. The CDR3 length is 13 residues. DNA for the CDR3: TGTGCCAGCAGCCCTACAGGGGACACTGAAGCTTTCTTT. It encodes CASSPTGDTEAFF.

The CDR3 here is CAWRLAGGFSTDTQYF. CDR3 in DNA: TGTGCCTGGAGGCTAGCGGGAGGGTTTTCCACAGATACGCAGTATTTT. This chain links TRBV30 with TRBJ2-3, with 12 bases fitting TRBD2. CDR3 length: 16 residues. Germline CDR1 and CDR2: GTSNPN and SVGIG (reference sequence). The J segment lost 2 bases and the V segment lost 3 bases, leaving 6 bases of the junction unmatched.

The CDR3, as DNA: TGTGCCAGTAGTATCGGGCTAGCGGGGACCAGCACAGATACGCAGTATTTT. Translated: CASSIGLAGTSTDTQYF. This chain links TRBV19 with TRBJ2-3, with 9 positions matching TRBD2. The germline gives CDR1 LNHDA, CDR2 SQIVND (reference sequence). CDR3 length equals 17 residues. The J segment lost 0 bases and the V segment lost 3 bases, leaving 7 bases of the junction unmatched.

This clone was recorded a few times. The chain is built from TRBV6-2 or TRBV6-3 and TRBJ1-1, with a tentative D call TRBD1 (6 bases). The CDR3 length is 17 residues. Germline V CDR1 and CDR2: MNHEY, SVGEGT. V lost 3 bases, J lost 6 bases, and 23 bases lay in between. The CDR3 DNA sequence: TGTGCCAGCAGTTATGGACAACGATACAGGGTAGGCGCTGAAGCTTTCTTT. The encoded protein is CASSYGQRYRVGAEAFF.

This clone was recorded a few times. CDR3 bases: TGTGCCAGTAGTGGGGGGGCCGCCGGGGAGCTGTTTTTT. It yields the protein CASSGGAAGELFF. The gene calls are TRBV19 and TRBJ2-2, with a tentative D call TRBD2 (7 bases). The germline CDR1 and CDR2 sequences are LNHDA and SQIVND (reference sequence). V was trimmed by 5 bases and J by 6 bases, leaving 10 bases between them. The CDR3 has 13 amino acids. The full variable domain, rest sourced from reference TRBV19 and TRBJ2-2, is DGGITQSPKYLFRKEGQNVTLSCEQNLNHDAMYWYRQDPGQGLRLIYYSQIVNDFQKGDIAEGYSVSREKKESFPLTVTSAQKNPTAFYLCASSGGAAGELFFGEGSRLTVL.

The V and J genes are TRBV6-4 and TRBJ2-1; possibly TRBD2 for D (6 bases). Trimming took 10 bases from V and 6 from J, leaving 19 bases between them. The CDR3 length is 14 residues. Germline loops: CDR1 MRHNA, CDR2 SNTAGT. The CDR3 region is CATSPGGALNEQFF. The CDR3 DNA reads TGTGCCACCTCTCCCGGGGGAGCGCTCAATGAGCAGTTCTTC.

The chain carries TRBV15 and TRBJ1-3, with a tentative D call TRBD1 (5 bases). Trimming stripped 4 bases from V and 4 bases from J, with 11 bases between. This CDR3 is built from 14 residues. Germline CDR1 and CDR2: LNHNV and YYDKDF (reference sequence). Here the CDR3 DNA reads TGTGCCACCAGCACAGGGAATAGGGGAAACACCATATATTTT. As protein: CATSTGNRGNTIYF.

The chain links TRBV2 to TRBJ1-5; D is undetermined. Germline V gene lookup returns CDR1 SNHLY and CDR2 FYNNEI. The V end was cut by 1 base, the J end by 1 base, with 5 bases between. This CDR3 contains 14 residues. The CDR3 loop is CASSEVTSNQPQHF. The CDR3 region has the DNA TGTGCCAGCAGTGAAGTCACCAGCAATCAGCCCCAGCATTTT.

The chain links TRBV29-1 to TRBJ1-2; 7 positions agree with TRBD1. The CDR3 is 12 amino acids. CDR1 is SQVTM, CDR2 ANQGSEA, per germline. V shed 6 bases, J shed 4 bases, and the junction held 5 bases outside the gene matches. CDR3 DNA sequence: TGCAGCGTGACAGGGACCGTCTATGGCTACACCTTC. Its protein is CSVTGTVYGYTF.

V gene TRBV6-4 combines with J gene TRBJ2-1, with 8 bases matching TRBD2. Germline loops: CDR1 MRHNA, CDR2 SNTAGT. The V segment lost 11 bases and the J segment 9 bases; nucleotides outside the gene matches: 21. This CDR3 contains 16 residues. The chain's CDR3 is CARWEGLGAGEGEQFF. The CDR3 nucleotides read TGTGCCCGCTGGGAGGGTCTGGGAGCGGGGGAGGGTGAGCAGTTCTTC.

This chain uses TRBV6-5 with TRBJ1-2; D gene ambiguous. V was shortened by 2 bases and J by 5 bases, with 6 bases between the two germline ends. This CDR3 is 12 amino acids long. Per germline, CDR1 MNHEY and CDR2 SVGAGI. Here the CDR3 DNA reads TGTGCCAGCAGTTACGGGCCGTATGGCTACACCTTC. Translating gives CASSYGPYGYTF.

The CDR3 sequence is CASSSAGLLTIYF. The CDR3 coding sequence is TGTGCCAGTAGTTCGGCAGGCCTCCTTACCATATATTTT. The chain combines TRBV19 with TRBJ1-3; D gene uncertain. The germline gives CDR1 LNHDA, CDR2 SQIVND (reference sequence). There are 13 residues in the CDR3. Trimming removed 5 bases from V and 10 bases from J, with 15 bases in between.

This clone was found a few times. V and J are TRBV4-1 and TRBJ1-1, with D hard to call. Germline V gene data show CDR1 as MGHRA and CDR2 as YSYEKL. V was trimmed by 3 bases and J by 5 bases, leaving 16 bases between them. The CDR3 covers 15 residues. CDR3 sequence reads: CASSQAAYSGTEAFF. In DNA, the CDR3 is TGCGCCAGCAGCCAGGCAGCTTACTCGGGGACTGAAGCTTTCTTT.

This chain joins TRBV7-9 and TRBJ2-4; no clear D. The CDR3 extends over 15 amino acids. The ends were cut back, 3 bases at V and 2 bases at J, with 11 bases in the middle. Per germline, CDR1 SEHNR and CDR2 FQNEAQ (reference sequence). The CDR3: CASSFITGPKNIQYF. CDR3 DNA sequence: TGTGCCAGCAGCTTCATAACCGGGCCCAAAAACATTCAGTACTTC. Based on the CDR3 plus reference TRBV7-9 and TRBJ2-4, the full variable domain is DTGVSQNPRHKITKRGQNVTFRCDPISEHNRLYWYRQTLGQGPEFLTYFQNEAQLEKSRLLSDRFSAERPKGSFSTLEIQRTEQGDSAMYLCASSFITGPKNIQYFGAGTRLSVL.

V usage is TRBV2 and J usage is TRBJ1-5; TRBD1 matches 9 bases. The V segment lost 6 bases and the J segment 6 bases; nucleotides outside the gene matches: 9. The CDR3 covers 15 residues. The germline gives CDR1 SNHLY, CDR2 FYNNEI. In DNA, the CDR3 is TGTGCCAGCAGCCGCGGACAGGGGATTCTTCAGCCCCAGCATTTT. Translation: CASSRGQGILQPQHF.

The CDR3 bases are TGTGCCAGCAGGCAACTGAACACTGAAGCTTTCTTT. This translates into CASRQLNTEAFF. The chain links TRBV28 to TRBJ1-1; no reliable D call. The germline V gene has CDR1 MDHEN and CDR2 SYDVKM. This CDR3 is built from 12 residues. Trimming removed 6 bases from V and 0 bases from J, with 5 bases in between.

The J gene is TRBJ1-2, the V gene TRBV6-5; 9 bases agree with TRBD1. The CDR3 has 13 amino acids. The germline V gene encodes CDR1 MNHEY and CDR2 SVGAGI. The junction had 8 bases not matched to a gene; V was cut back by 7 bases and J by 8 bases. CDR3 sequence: CASTRGQGGGYTF. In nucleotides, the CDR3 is TGTGCCAGCACTCGGGGACAGGGCGGGGGCTACACCTTC.

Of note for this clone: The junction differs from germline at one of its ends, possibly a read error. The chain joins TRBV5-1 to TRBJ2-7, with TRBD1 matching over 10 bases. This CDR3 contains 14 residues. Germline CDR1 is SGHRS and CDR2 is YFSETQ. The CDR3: CASSWVPGQGIGHF. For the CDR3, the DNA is TGCGCCAGCAGCTGGGTACCGGGACAGGGGATTGGGCACTTC.

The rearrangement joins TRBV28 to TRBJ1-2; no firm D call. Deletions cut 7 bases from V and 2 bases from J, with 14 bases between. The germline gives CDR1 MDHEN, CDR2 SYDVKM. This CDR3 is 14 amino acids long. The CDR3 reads CASNSLRTNYGYTF. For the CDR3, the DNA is TGTGCCAGCAATAGCTTGAGAACCAACTATGGCTACACCTTC.

The CDR3 here is CASSGIERGYTF. CDR3 sequence (DNA): TGTGCCAGCAGCGGAATCGAGAGGGGCTACACCTTC. The chain recombines TRBV12-3 or TRBV12-4 with TRBJ1-2, with D hard to call. This CDR3 spans 12 amino acids. Trimming removed 6 bases from V and 8 bases from J, with 13 bases in between.